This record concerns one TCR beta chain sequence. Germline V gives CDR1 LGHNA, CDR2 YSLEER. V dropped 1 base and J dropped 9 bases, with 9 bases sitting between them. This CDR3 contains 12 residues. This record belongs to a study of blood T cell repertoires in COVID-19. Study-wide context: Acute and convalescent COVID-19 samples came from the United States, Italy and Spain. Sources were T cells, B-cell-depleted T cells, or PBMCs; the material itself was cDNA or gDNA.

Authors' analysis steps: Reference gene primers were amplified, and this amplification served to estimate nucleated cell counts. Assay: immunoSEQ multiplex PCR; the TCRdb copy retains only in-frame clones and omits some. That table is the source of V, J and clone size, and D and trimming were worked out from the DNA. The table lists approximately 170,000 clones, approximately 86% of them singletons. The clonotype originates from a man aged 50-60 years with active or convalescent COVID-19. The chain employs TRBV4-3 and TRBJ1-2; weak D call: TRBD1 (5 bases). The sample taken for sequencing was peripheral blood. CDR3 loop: CASSQVQGSYTF. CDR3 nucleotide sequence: TGCGCCAGCAGCCAAGTGCAGGGAAGCTACACCTTC.